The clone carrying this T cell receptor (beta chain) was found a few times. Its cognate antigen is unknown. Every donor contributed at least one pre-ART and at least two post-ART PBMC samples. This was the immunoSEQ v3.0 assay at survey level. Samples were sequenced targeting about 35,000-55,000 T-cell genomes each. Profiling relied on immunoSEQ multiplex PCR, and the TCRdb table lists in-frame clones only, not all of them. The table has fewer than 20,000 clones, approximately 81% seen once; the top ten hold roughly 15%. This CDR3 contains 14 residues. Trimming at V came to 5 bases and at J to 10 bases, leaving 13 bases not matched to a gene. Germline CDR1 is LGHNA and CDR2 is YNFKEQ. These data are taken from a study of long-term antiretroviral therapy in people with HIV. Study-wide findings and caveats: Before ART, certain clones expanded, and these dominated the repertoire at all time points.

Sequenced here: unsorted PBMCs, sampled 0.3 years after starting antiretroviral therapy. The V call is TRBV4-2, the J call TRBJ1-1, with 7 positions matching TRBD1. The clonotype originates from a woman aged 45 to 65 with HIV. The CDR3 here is CASSSGQDSRPAFF. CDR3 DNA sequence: TGTGCCAGCAGCTCTGGACAGGACAGCCGGCCAGCTTTCTTT.